This record covers a single TCR beta chain. Random hexamers were used to reverse transcribe an amount of 0.5 to 1 ug RNA. The method of amplification for TCR beta CDR3 was immunoSEQ multiplex PCR, covering 54 Vbeta and 13 Jbeta. TCRdb analysed the immunoSEQ multiplex PCR reads with MiXCR anew, one entry per CDR3 protein. The data hold about 280,000 distinct CDR3 sequences, with approximately 84% observed a single time. This specimen belongs to a study of CD8 T cells in Susac syndrome. TEMRA cells were enriched by FACS, while CD8+ and CD4+ T cells were obtained through a negative isolation that was performed magnetically. The receptor was derived from a human donor with multiple sclerosis. The material sequenced was CD8+ T cells from PBMCs.

The CDR3 region is CSARGQGRDEQFF. The DNA for the CDR3 is TGCAGTGCTAGGGGACAGGGGAGGGATGAGCAGTTCTTC. The chain joins TRBV20-1 to TRBJ2-1; 10 positions agree with TRBD1. The CDR3 covers 13 residues. J was trimmed by 8 bases and V by 3 bases; bases with no gene match: 4. Germline-derived CDR1 and CDR2 are DFQATT and SNEGSKA (reference sequence).